This T cell receptor beta chain originates from a study of cytomegalovirus exposure and HLA in healthy donors. About the study: Around 89 million unique TCRs from HLA-typed donors made up an early data release.

CDR1 and CDR2 from the germline V gene are ENHRY and SYGVKD. V lost 0 bases to trimming and J lost 5 bases, with 16 bases between them. This CDR3 comprises 16 residues. This PCR relied on a set of 60 Vbeta primers and 13 Jbeta primers. The method was immunoSEQ multiplex PCR; TCRdb's version includes in-frame clones alone and lacks a portion of them. The data show nearly 100,000 clones, more than 70% seen once. The sequence was collected from a woman aged 55-70 years in good health and CMV-seropositive. Sequenced material: PBMCs. This chain connects TRBV10-3 to TRBJ2-5, with a possible D match to TRBD1 (5 bases). This CDR3 reads CAISESMVLKGETQYF. The DNA for the CDR3 is TGTGCCATCAGTGAGTCGATGGTACTAAAGGGGGAGACCCAGTACTTC.